A selection of T cell receptor beta chains follows, all from one sample in a study of human T cells and chemical hapten exposure. TCRdb itself ran the RACE reads through MiXCR, one entry per CDR3 protein. This table has around 110,000 distinct CDR3 sequences, around 10% appearing once. The material sequenced was whole blood, taken in connection with sensitization to the hapten diphenylcyclopropenone (DPC). These receptors all come from a woman in her fifties or sixties with alopecia areata. Some clones in this sample may be carry-over from other donors' samples. Both conserved end residues are trimmed from each CDR3. Each record gives: clone size, V gene, CDR3 protein. Some rows mark clone size as missing; the rest say once, few, many or name a class of expanded clone.

clone_size: many
v_call: TRBV15
cdr3_aa: ATSRSSGSYNEQF

clone_size: .
v_call: TRBV28
cdr3_aa: ASTDPELRAF

clone_size: .
v_call: TRBV11-2
cdr3_aa: ASSFITANTGELF

clone_size: .
v_call: TRBV20-1
cdr3_aa: SARDYRYNTEAF

clone_size: many
v_call: TRBV10-3
cdr3_aa: AISESTLGTAQY

clone_size: few
v_call: TRBV10-1
cdr3_aa: AGRGLLRQDSPLH

clone_size: many
v_call: TRBV27
cdr3_aa: ASKSGGAHEQY

clone_size: .
v_call: TRBV7-9
cdr3_aa: ASSSTRTGGSLDYGYT

clone_size: many
v_call: TRBV2
cdr3_aa: ASSWEGPRQPQH

clone_size: few
v_call: TRBV5-6
cdr3_aa: ASSSLDRMNTEAF

clone_size: .
v_call: TRBV6-6
cdr3_aa: ASNAGDENQPQH

clone_size: few
v_call: TRBV18
cdr3_aa: ASSPQRDTDTQY

clone_size: many
v_call: TRBV6-1
cdr3_aa: ASSEDSGPYNEQF

clone_size: few
v_call: TRBV7-9
cdr3_aa: ASSDRGRRTEAF

clone_size: many
v_call: TRBV5-4
cdr3_aa: ASRGMGGREKYT

clone_size: .
v_call: TRBV7-2
cdr3_aa: ASSLRLGRDTQY

clone_size: many
v_call: TRBV6-2/TRBV6-3
cdr3_aa: ASIVNSGRSSEQF

clone_size: many
v_call: TRBV20-1
cdr3_aa: SATPGVHEQY

clone_size: .
v_call: TRBV28
cdr3_aa: ASNSEGPYEQY

clone_size: few
v_call: TRBV28
cdr3_aa: ASSPARGPQH

clone_size: few
v_call: TRBV6-1
cdr3_aa: ASSQIGQGNSGNTIY

clone_size: many
v_call: TRBV18
cdr3_aa: ASSPSSGAGELF

clone_size: few
v_call: TRBV12-3/TRBV12-4
cdr3_aa: ASGSSGSYNEQF

clone_size: many
v_call: TRBV27
cdr3_aa: ASSFEDTRYNEQF

clone_size: .
v_call: TRBV21-1
cdr3_aa: ASSKVRRVPAWPQH

clone_size: few
v_call: TRBV5-1
cdr3_aa: ASSLAPLALQETQY

clone_size: .
v_call: TRBV27
cdr3_aa: ASSLGGAQY

clone_size: few
v_call: TRBV4-3
cdr3_aa: ASSQDMASENEQF

clone_size: .
v_call: TRBV5-1
cdr3_aa: ASSPGGTTGELF

clone_size: .
v_call: TRBV29-1
cdr3_aa: SVASGTYNEQF

clone_size: many
v_call: TRBV7-8
cdr3_aa: ASSHLEGDTEAF

clone_size: .
v_call: TRBV5-1
cdr3_aa: ASSPTGVGNYGYT

clone_size: many
v_call: TRBV3-1
cdr3_aa: ASSQGVSGNTIY

clone_size: few
v_call: TRBV14
cdr3_aa: ASSQPGQETQY

clone_size: .
v_call: TRBV7-9
cdr3_aa: ASSKAGTEAF

clone_size: many
v_call: TRBV12-3/TRBV12-4
cdr3_aa: ASSLRGFHPRTGELF

clone_size: many
v_call: TRBV4-2
cdr3_aa: ASSQDRNPRLELF

clone_size: .
v_call: TRBV11-2
cdr3_aa: ASNLRGPGSYEQY

clone_size: many
v_call: TRBV5-1
cdr3_aa: ASSLLAGGETQY

clone_size: .
v_call: TRBV6-5
cdr3_aa: ASSYSGTTDQPQH

clone_size: many
v_call: TRBV29-1
cdr3_aa: SVEDHRGRYNEQF

clone_size: many
v_call: TRBV12-3/TRBV12-4
cdr3_aa: ASSRQLNTEAF

clone_size: many
v_call: TRBV6-1
cdr3_aa: ASSTYYEQY

clone_size: .
v_call: TRBV11-2
cdr3_aa: ASSLGGRTGELF